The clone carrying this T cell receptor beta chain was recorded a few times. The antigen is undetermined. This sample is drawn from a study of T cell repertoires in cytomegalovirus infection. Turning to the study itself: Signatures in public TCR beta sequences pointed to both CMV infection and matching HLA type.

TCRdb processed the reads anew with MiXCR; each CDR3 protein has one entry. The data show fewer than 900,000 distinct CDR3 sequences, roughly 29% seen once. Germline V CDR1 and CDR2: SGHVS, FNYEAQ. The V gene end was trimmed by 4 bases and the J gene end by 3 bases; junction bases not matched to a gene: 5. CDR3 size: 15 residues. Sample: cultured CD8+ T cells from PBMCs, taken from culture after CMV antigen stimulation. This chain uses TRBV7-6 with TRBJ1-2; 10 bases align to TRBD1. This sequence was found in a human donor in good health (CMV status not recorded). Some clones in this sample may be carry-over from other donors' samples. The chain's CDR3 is CASSSGTGDDYGYTF. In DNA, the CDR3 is TGTGCCAGCAGCTCCGGGACAGGGGACGACTATGGCTACACCTTC.